The entry below describes one TCR beta chain. Its antigen target is currently unknown. There are no base qualities to consult, and no much larger clone falls within one base. The sample originates from a study of T cells after yellow fever vaccination (dated by TCRdb to the late 2010s). General notes on the study: The SMART-Seq v4 Ultra Low Input RNA kit was used to prepare libraries from fractions with low cell numbers. Bulk TCR alpha and beta repertoires were sequenced longitudinally to track T-cell clones before and after primary and booster YFV17D yellow fever vaccination. The cohort comprised two healthy male donors, one aged 18 to 30 and one aged 30 to 40 years. Bulk PBMC replicates and cell subsets were isolated from blood drawn at multiple timepoints before and after both primary and secondary immunization. General study outcomes and caveats: Most clones expanded after primary vaccination (approximately 95% of CD4 and 80% to 90% of CD8) were re-detected after the booster, suggesting that broad memory maintenance occurred. The study included only a couple of donors, which limits how far the findings can be generalized. A small fraction of clonotypes appeared in both the CD4 and CD8 compartments, likely as a result of convergent recombination. FACS-sorted repertoires could contain abundant contaminating clonotypes from the bulk population, so computational filtering was required. Compared with the primary T-cell response, the secondary T-cell response was faster but weaker, reaching its peak on day 5 rather than on day 15.

TCR cDNA was synthesized by 5'RACE template switching, through which a universal primer site and unique molecular identifiers were introduced. cDNA synthesis was primed from both the TCR alpha and TCR beta constant segments. Library amplification involved two PCR steps, and the second step added sample barcodes and sequencing adapters. Libraries were sequenced on Illumina HiSeq 2500 (2x100 bp) or NovaSeq (2x150 bp). Turning to the authors' computational methods: MIGEC handled demultiplexing of reads and collapsing into UMI consensus sequences, while MiXCR performed V(D)J alignment. Vaccine-responding clonotypes were defined with edgeR using replicate PBMC samples, requiring FDR below 0.01 and a log2 fold change above 5 up to day 15. Each bulk clonotype was labeled CD4 or CD8 based on which sequenced repertoire, CD4 or CD8, contained the clonotype at higher abundance. The public reads were quality trimmed at Q25 with fastp and then assembled into clones with MiXCR by TCRdb, keeping productive beta chains. Identical CDR3 protein sequences are pooled into one entry, listed with their most common genes and DNA. The authors' filters were not applied to this entry. The sample has some 560,000 distinct CDR3 sequences on record, roughly 17% of them singletons. The ten biggest clones cover 17% of the sample.

The sample's treatment or condition, from its label and the paper: live attenuated yellow fever vaccine strain. At each blood-draw timepoint, two biological replicates of bulk PBMCs were obtained. A standard Ficoll-Paque protocol was used to isolate PBMCs from peripheral blood. TriZol was used to extract RNA from bulk PBMCs, CD4 and CD8 fractions, and dextramer-positive and dextramer-negative fractions. Measured from the cysteine to the phenylalanine, the CDR3 is 10 residues long. Of the read, only the CDR3 DNA is kept; its 30 bases are in frame from base 1. From the germline V gene (reference sequence), CDR1 is DFQATT and CDR2 is SNEGSKA. V and J lose 2 bases and 5 bases, and a span of 3 bases separates them.

The sequence came from a man younger than 30 who received the YFV17D yellow fever vaccine. The chain joins TRBV20-1 to TRBJ2-5; there is no confident call for the D gene. Sequenced here: PBMCs, sampled around 5 days after the first yellow fever vaccination. The encoded CDR3 is CSARSETQYF. The nucleotides are TGCAGTGCTAGAAGCGAGACCCAGTACTTC.